This TCR beta chain originates from a study of cytomegalovirus exposure and HLA in healthy donors. Study as a whole: Ancestry clustering placed more than 80% of about 400 genotyped donors in the Caucasian-associated cluster.

Overall study results and limits: In vitro experiments confirmed that three CMV-associated chains were specific for CMV antigens. Reports showed the classifier diagnosing cytomegalovirus status with high specificity and sensitivity. Later analysis showed TCR association rates varying by HLA locus, highest for DRB1 and lowest for HLA-C.

PCR amplification relied on 60 Vbeta primers (plus 13 Jbeta primers). The method was immunoSEQ multiplex PCR; TCRdb's version includes in-frame clones alone and lacks a portion of them. The sample consists of around 130,000 clones, roughly 79% of them appearing once. In regard to this clone: Antigen specificity is unknown.

Germline V gene lookup returns CDR1 SGHDT and CDR2 YYEEEE. The CDR3 sequence is 16 residues long. The V gene lost 5 bases and the J gene lost 5 bases, with 20 bases spanning the gap. Sample: PBMCs. This clonotype was obtained from a man aged 30 to 45 in good health and CMV-seronegative. The J gene is TRBJ1-5, the V gene TRBV5-6; D is perhaps TRBD1 (6 bases). CDR3 in DNA: TGTGCCAGCAGTAGTAAGCAGGGGTTTGGGGATCAGCCCCAGCATTTT. Amino acids: CASSSKQGFGDQPQHF.